Listed here is a single T cell receptor beta chain. Its antigen is not identified. This entry is derived from a study of cytomegalovirus exposure and HLA in healthy donors. Study-level background: There were 90 million to 140 million unique TCR beta sequences, drawn from approximately 180 million T cells, in an earlier analysis. Study results and caveats: Most TCR sequences showed up rarely, but some public TCRs showed up in many donors. The study reported that TCR beta sequences accurately predicted HLA-A and HLA-B alleles in most subjects. In an earlier analysis, about 90% or about 30%: the productive usage of most TCR beta V segments.

The PCR ran on 60 Vbeta and 13 Jbeta primers. TCRdb keeps only in-frame clones here, not all; method: immunoSEQ multiplex PCR. This sample has under 200,000 clones, with over 70% found just once. The CDR3 length is 16 residues. Deletions cut 2 bases from V and 8 bases from J, with 18 bases between. Per the germline V gene, CDR1 is ENHRY and CDR2 is SYGVKD. The clonotype comes from a woman aged 45-65 years in good health and CMV-seropositive. J is TRBJ1-4 and V is TRBV10-3; a weak D match, TRBD1 (6 bases). Sequenced sample: PBMCs. The CDR3 DNA is TGTGCCATCAGTGAGACCGACAGGCTACCTTTCGAAAAACTGTTTTTT. It translates to CAISETDRLPFEKLFF.